This T cell receptor (beta chain) was identified during a study of cytotoxic CD8 clonotypes in ibrutinib-treated CLL. Across the study: Patients: fewer than 12 relapsed/refractory, fewer than 16 treatment-naive, roughly 17 IGHV unmutated. Study conclusions and caveats: Contraction or stability on treatment was seen for public clonotypes, which were uncommon.

The data were produced by immunoSEQ multiplex PCR, yet TCRdb's version contains in-frame clones alone and is incomplete. The sample lists around 130,000 clones, around four fifths occurring once. V lost 3 bases to trimming and J lost 4 bases, with 19 bases between them. CDR1 is LNHDA and CDR2 is SQIVND in the germline V gene (reference sequence). The CDR3 has 17 residues. Concerning this clone: Antigen: not known.

Material: PBMCs, obtained after 24 months of ibrutinib treatment. This TCR came from a human donor with chronic lymphocytic leukemia. The chain carries TRBV19 and TRBJ1-5; TRBD1 might be the D (5 bases). The CDR3 reads CASSMYSGFRVNQPQHF. CDR3 DNA: TGTGCCAGTAGTATGTATAGCGGATTCAGGGTTAATCAGCCCCAGCATTTT.